This T cell receptor (beta chain) was observed in a study of shared clonotypes between healthy human individuals. Study-wide results and limits: Relative to their counterparts shared across all four donors, non-shared clonotypes exhibited diminished generation probabilities. Sequencing of the sorted subsets was shown by rarefaction to be incomplete despite large depth.

Trimming cost V 0 bases and J 7 bases, with 10 bases left between them. Germline V gene lookup returns CDR1 MNHEY and CDR2 SVGAGI. The CDR3 runs 15 residues. Authors' data handling: Quality scores were absent from the junction-only immunoSEQ sequences, so filtering differed. Data came from immunoSEQ multiplex PCR; TCRdb stores just in-frame clones and leaves some out. V and J calls and clone size are given by that table; D and trimming were obtained from the DNA. Of approximately 2.5 million clones in the sample, approximately 92% were seen once. This clone has only a few counts. The antigen is unknown. Other nucleotide sequences from this sample produce the same CDR3.

The source is a man between 18 and 29 years old in good health. The material sequenced was naive CD4+ T cells sorted from blood. Subset of the sample: CD45RA+ positively selected. This chain connects TRBV6-5 to TRBJ1-6, with D perhaps matching TRBD1 (6 bases). CDR3 nucleotide sequence: TGTGCCAGCAGTTACTCAGGCAGGGGCAATTCACCCCTCCACTTT. Translated, it gives CASSYSGRGNSPLHF.